This TCR beta chain was recorded in a study of chemoradiotherapy in HPV16-positive cancers (dated by TCRdb to the early 2020s). About the investigation overall: Using functional T-cell assays on cells from two HPV16-positive patients, the researchers defined candidate HPV-specific T-cell clones and common TCR motifs. The study asked whether T-cell immunity to the HPV oncoproteins E6 and E7 changes during chemoradiotherapy and whether this immunity affects survival. The candidate HPV-specific TCRs and motifs were then tracked in TCR repertoires from 86 patients with HPV-related cancers.

Libraries were prepared through the immunoSEQ multiplex PCR assay. Imported from immuneACCESS, the table was reduced by TCRdb to in-frame sequences with V and J called. These copies leave out some clones; in studies compared against another copy, an unresolved V gene accounts for under half, and the cause of the remainder is not known. This sample is represented by more than 7,500 clones; approximately 75% of them were singletons. Around 9% of the sample comes from the top ten. V loses 3 bases, J loses 0 bases, and the germline ends lie 9 bases apart. As encoded in the germline V gene (reference sequence), CDR1 is GTSNPN while CDR2 is SVGIG. Inclusive of the bounding cysteine and phenylalanine, the CDR3 is 14 residues long. Here the CDR3 DNA is all that survives: 42 bases in frame from base 1. What the study reported, not specific to this receptor: Expansion of candidate HPV-specific clones and E7-related TCR motifs was observed in the tumor microenvironment during treatment, whereas no such expansion was observed for non-HPV-specific T cells. The functional definition of HPV-specific T cells was derived from only two HPV16-positive patients, and the survival association was reported for HPV16-positive patients. Among HPV16-positive patients, expansion of HPV-responsive T cells during chemoradiotherapy was associated with better recurrence-free survival.

Repertoires were sampled multiple times during chemoradiotherapy, which allowed clonal expansion in the tumor microenvironment to be followed. This clone came up once. The specificity of this receptor is unknown. No much larger clone is present one base from it, and per-base qualities are unavailable. Recombination linked TRBV30 to TRBJ2-1; the D gene may be TRBD1 or TRBD2, since each aligns over 5 bases. The biological material was taken from a patient who underwent chemoradiotherapy. The sequence was obtained from a human donor with HPV-associated anogenital cancer. At the DNA level, the sequence is TGTGCCTGGAGCCGGGACGGCTCCTACAATGAGCAGTTCTTC. It translates to CAWSRDGSYNEQFF.